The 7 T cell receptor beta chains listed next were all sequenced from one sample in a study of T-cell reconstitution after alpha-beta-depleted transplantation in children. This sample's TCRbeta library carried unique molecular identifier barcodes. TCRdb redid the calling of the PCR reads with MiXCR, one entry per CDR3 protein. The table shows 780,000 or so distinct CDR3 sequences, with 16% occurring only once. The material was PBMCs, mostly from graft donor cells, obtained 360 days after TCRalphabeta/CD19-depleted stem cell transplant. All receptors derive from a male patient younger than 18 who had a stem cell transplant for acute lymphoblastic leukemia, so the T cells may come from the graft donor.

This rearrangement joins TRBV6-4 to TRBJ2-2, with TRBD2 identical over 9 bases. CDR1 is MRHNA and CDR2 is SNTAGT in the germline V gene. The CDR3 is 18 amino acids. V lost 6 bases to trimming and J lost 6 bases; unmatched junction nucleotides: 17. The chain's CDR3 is CASRTGLAVIVGSGELFF. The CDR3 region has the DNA TGTGCCAGCAGGACGGGACTAGCAGTAATAGTAGGATCCGGGGAGCTGTTTTTT.

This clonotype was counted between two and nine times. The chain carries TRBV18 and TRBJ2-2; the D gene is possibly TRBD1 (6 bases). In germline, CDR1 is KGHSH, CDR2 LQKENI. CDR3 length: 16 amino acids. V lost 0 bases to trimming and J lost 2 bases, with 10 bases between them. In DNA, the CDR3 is TGTGCCAGCTCACCACCGGGACAACTAAACACCGGGGAGCTGTTTTTT. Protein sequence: CASSPPGQLNTGELFF.

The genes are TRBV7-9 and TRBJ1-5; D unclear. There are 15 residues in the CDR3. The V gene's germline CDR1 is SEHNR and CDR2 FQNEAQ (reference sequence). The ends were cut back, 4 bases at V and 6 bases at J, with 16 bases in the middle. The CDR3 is CASSSVGPVGQPQHF. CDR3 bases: TGTGCCAGCAGCTCCGTTGGCCCCGTGGGTCAGCCCCAGCATTTT.

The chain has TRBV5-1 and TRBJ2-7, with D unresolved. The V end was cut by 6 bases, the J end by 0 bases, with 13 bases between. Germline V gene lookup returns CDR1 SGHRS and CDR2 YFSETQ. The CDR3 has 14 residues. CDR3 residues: CASTIGDGSYEQYF. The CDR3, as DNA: TGCGCCAGCACCATTGGAGACGGCTCCTACGAGCAGTACTTC.

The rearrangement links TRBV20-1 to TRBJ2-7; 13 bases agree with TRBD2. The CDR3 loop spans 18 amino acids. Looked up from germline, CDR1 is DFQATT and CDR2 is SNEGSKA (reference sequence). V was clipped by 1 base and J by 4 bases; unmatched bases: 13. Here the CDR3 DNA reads TGCAGTGCTAGAGGACAGGGGGGACTAGCGGGACGTCTGTACGAGCAGTACTTC. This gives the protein CSARGQGGLAGRLYEQYF.

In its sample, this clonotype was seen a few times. CDR3 residues: CSARDRHDSYEQYF. CDR3 DNA sequence: TGCAGCGCCAGGGACAGACATGACTCCTACGAGCAGTACTTC. This sequence joins TRBV29-1 and TRBJ2-7; 7 bases match TRBD1. The J segment lost 0 bases and the V segment lost 7 bases, leaving 9 bases of the junction unmatched. This CDR3 has 14 residues. Germline CDR1 reads SQVTM; CDR2 reads ANQGSEA.

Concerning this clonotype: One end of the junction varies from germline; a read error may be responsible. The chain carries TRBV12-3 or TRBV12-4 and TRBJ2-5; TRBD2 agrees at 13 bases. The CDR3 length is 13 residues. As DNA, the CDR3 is TGTGCCAGCACCCTACTAGCGGGGGGGGCCCCGTGCTTC. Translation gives CASTLLAGGAPCF.